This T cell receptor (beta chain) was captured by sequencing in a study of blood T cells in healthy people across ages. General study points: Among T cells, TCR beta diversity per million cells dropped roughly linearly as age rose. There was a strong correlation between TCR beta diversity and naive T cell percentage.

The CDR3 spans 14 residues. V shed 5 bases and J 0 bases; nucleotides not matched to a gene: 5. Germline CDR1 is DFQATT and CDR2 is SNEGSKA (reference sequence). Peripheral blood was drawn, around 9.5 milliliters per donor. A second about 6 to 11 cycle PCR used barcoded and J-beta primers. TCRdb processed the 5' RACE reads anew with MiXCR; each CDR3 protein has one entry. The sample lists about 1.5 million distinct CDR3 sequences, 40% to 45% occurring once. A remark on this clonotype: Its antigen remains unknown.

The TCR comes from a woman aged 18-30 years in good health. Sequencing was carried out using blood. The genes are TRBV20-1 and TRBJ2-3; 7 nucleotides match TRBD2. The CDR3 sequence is CSAPVRGSTDTQYF. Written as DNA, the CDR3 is TGCAGTGCTCCCGTGCGGGGGAGCACAGATACGCAGTATTTT.